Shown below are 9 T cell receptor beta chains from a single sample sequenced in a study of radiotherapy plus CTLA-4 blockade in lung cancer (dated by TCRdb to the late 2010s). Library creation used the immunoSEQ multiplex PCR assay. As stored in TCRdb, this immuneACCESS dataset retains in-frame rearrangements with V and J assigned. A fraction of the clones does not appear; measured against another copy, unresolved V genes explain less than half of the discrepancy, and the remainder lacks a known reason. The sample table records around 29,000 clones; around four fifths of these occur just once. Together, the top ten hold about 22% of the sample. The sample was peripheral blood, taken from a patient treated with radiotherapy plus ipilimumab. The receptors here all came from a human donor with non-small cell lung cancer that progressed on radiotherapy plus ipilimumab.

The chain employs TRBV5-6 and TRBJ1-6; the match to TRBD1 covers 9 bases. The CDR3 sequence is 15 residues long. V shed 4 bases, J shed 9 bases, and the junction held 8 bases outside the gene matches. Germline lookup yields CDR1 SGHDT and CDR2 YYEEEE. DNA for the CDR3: TGTGCCAGCAGCCTAAGGGGGACAGGGAGTTCACCCCTCCACTTT. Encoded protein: CASSLRGTGSSPLHF.

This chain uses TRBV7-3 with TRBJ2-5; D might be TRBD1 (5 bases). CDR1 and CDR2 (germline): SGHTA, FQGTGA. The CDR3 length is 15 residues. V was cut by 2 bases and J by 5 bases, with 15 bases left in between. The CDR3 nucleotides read TGTGCCAGCAGCTTAGGGGCCTCAGAGTCGGAGACCCAGTACTTC. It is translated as CASSLGASESETQYF.

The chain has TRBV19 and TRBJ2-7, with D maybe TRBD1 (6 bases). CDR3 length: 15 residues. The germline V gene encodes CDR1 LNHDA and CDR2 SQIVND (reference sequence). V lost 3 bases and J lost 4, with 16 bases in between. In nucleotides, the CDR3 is TGTGCCAGTAGTATGCGTCCCACAGGGTCGTACGAGCAGTACTTC. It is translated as CASSMRPTGSYEQYF.

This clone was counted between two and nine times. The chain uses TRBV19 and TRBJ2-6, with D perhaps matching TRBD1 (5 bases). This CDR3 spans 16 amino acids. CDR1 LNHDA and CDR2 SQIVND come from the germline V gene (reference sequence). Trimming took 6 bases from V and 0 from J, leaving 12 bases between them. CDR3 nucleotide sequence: TGTGCCAGTAGCGCCTCGACAGTCTCTGGGGCCAACGTCCTGACTTTC. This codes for CASSASTVSGANVLTF. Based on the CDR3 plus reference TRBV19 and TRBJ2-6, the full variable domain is DGGITQSPKYLFRKEGQNVTLSCEQNLNHDAMYWYRQDPGQGLRLIYYSQIVNDFQKGDIAEGYSVSREKKESFPLTVTSAQKNPTAFYLCASSASTVSGANVLTFGAGSRLTVL.

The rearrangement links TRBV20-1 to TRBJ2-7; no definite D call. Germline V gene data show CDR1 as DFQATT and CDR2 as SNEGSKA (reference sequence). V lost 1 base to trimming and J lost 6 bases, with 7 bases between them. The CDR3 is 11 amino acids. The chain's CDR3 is CSARVGPEQYF. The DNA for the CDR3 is TGCAGTGCTAGAGTTGGGCCCGAGCAGTACTTC.

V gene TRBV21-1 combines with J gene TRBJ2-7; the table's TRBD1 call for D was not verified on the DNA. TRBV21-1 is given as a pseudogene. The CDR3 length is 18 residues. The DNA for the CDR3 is TGTGCCAGCAGCAAATCCAGGTACCGGGACAGGGAGGTTAACGAGCAGTACTTC. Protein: CASSKSRYRDREVNEQYF.

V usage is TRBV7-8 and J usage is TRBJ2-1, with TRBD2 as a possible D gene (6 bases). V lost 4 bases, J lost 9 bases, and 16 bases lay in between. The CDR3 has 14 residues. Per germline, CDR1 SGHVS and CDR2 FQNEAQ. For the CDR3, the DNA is TGTGCCAGCAGCTGGACGGGGGAACCGAGTGAGCAGTTCTTC. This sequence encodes CASSWTGEPSEQFF.

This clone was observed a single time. CDR3 residues: CASSFLPTGMKGQPQHF. DNA for the CDR3: TGTGCCAGCAGCTTTCTCCCCACAGGGATGAAGGGGCAGCCCCAGCATTTT. The chain links TRBV7-9 to TRBJ1-5; D possibly corresponds to TRBD1 (6 bases). The germline CDR1 and CDR2 sequences are SEHNR and FQNEAQ (reference sequence). The CDR3 extends over 17 amino acids. The ends were cut back, 3 bases at V and 7 bases at J, with 22 bases in the middle.

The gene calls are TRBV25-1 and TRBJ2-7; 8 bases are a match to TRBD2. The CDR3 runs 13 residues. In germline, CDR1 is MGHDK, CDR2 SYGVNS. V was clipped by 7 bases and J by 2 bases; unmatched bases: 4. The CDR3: CASTAGGPYEQYF. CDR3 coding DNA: TGTGCCAGCACTGCGGGGGGACCCTACGAGCAGTACTTC.